This TCR beta chain was identified in a study of cytomegalovirus exposure and HLA in healthy donors. Overall study findings and caveats: The authors reported that TCR beta sequences could predict HLA-A and HLA-B alleles. These predictions were accurate for most subjects in the first cohort.

Remarks on this clone: Its antigen is currently unknown.

Primers: 60 Vbeta forward and 13 Jbeta reverse. This table comes from immunoSEQ multiplex PCR, and its TCRdb copy is limited to in-frame clones, with some not included. Here the sample spans more than 80,000 clones, about three quarters being singletons. What was sequenced was PBMCs. The receptor comes from a human donor in good health.

CDR3 protein: CASSVTLAGKETQYF. The CDR3 region has the DNA TGTGCCAGCAGCGTAACCTTAGCGGGAAAAGAGACCCAGTACTTC. The genes are TRBV7-9 and TRBJ2-5; 8 bases fit TRBD2. V lost 5 bases, J lost 3 bases, and 8 bases stayed unmatched. The CDR3 length is 15 residues. Germline lookup yields CDR1 SEHNR and CDR2 FQNEAQ (reference sequence).